The 23 T cell receptor beta chains given below trace back to one sample, sequenced in a study of T cells in localized non-small cell lung cancer. Repertoires were generated with immunoSEQ multiplex PCR, while TCRdb's copy carries only in-frame clones and drops some. This sample has about 2,800 clones; about two fifths occur once, and the top ten carry around a tenth. The sequences come from lung tumor tissue, collected before any cancer treatment. These receptors came from a male donor at least 60 years old with stage I squamous cell lung carcinoma.

The rearrangement links TRBV25-1 to TRBJ2-6; D gene ambiguous. Trimming cost V 3 bases and J 0 bases, with 9 bases left between them. Germline V gene lookup returns CDR1 MGHDK and CDR2 SYGVNS. This CDR3 spans 16 amino acids. CDR3 nucleotide sequence: TGTGCCAGCAGTGACGATGGGAACTCTGGGGCCAACGTCCTGACTTTC. Translating gives CASSDDGNSGANVLTF. The full variable domain, its missing parts supplied by reference TRBV25-1 and TRBJ2-6, is EADIYQTPRYLVIGTGKKITLECSQTMGHDKMYWYQQDPGMELHLIHYSYGVNSTEKGDLSSESTVSRIRTEHFPLTLESARPSHTSQYLCASSDDGNSGANVLTFGAGSRLTVL.

This chain joins TRBV11-3 and TRBJ2-4; no firm D call. This CDR3 is 15 amino acids long. The germline V gene has CDR1 SGHNT and CDR2 YENEEA. V lost 1 base and J lost 0, with 7 bases in between. The CDR3 reads CASSLGFLAKNIQYF. CDR3 DNA sequence: TGTGCCAGCAGCTTAGGGTTCCTAGCCAAAAACATTCAGTACTTC.

This clone turned up a few times. This chain joins TRBV9 and TRBJ2-7; no firm D call. CDR3 length: 12 residues. CDR1 SGDLS and CDR2 YYNGEE come from the germline V gene. Trimming removed 5 bases from V and 4 bases from J, with 10 bases in between. CDR3 nucleotide sequence: TGTGCCAGCAGGGGTATAGGGTACGAGCAGTACTTC. As protein: CASRGIGYEQYF.

This clone has a handful of counts. The CDR3 spells CASSLAGTGSNQPQHF. The DNA for the CDR3 is TGTGCCAGCAGCTTGGCCGGGACAGGGAGCAATCAGCCCCAGCATTTT. The J gene is TRBJ1-5, the V gene TRBV11-3; 9 bases are a match to TRBD1. V lost 3 bases and J lost 1; bases outside the gene matches: 4. This CDR3 contains 16 residues. The germline V gene has CDR1 SGHNT and CDR2 YENEEA.

This clone occurred a few times. The chain carries TRBV19 and TRBJ1-5; 10 nucleotides align to TRBD1. CDR1 is LNHDA and CDR2 is SQIVND in the germline V gene (reference sequence). The CDR3 has 17 amino acids. With V trimmed by 9 bases and J by 7 bases, 18 bases remained unmatched. In DNA, the CDR3 is TGTGCCAGCCGACCGCGGGCCTGGGACAGGGGAAGCCAGCCCCAGCATTTT. This translates into CASRPRAWDRGSQPQHF.

This sequence joins TRBV18 and TRBJ2-7; D gene ambiguous. There are 14 residues in the CDR3. Trimming removed 5 bases from V and 0 bases from J, with 11 bases in between. Germline V lookup: CDR1 KGHSH, CDR2 LQKENI. CDR3 DNA: TGTGCCAGCTCAAATCGAGGAAACTCCTACGAGCAGTACTTC. Its protein product is CASSNRGNSYEQYF.

This clone was seen a handful of times. CDR3 bases: TGTGCCAGCAGACAGACCTACCAAGAGACCCAGTACTTC. Its translation: CASRQTYQETQYF. The genes are TRBV19 and TRBJ2-5, with a possible D match to TRBD1 (5 bases). This CDR3 has 13 amino acids. V was clipped by 9 bases and J by 0 bases, with 11 bases between them. Per the germline V gene, CDR1 is LNHDA and CDR2 is SQIVND (reference sequence).

The CDR3 sequence: CASSSPDLTNTEAFF. In nucleotides, the CDR3 is TGTGCCAGTAGTTCCCCGGACCTGACGAACACTGAAGCTTTCTTT. The gene calls are TRBV19 and TRBJ1-1; D call uncertain. Trimming left V 5 bases short and J 1 base short, with 14 bases between. The CDR3 spans 15 residues. Germline CDR1 and CDR2: LNHDA and SQIVND (reference sequence).

This clone was seen more than once but under ten times. V is TRBV11-3 and J is TRBJ1-5; tentative D call: TRBD1 (5 bases). V was clipped by 0 bases and J by 7 bases, with 13 bases between them. CDR1 and CDR2 (germline): SGHNT, YENEEA. This CDR3 spans 15 amino acids. In nucleotides, the CDR3 is TGTGCCAGCAGCTTAGACCAGGGTGGGTGGCAGCCCCAGCATTTT. Translating gives CASSLDQGGWQPQHF.

This clone showed up just a few times. The chain has TRBV11-3 and TRBJ2-5, with D tentatively TRBD1 or TRBD2 (5 bases each). V shed 3 bases and J shed 1 base, with 9 bases lying between them. The germline gives CDR1 SGHNT, CDR2 YENEEA. This CDR3 contains 14 residues. CDR3 sequence (DNA): TGTGCCAGCAGCTTGGGGGACCGCCAAGAGACCCAGTACTTC. Protein sequence: CASSLGDRQETQYF. The full variable domain, in which reference TRBV11-3 and TRBJ2-5 provide the parts outside the CDR3, is EAGVVQSPRYKIIEKKQPVAFWCNPISGHNTLYWYLQNLGQGPELLIRYENEEAVDDSQLPKDRFSAERLKGVDSTLKIQPAELGDSAVYLCASSLGDRQETQYFGPGTRLLVL.

This clone was seen only a few times. The chain is built from TRBV28 and TRBJ1-1, with D possibly TRBD1 on 6 matching bases. Germline loops: CDR1 MDHEN, CDR2 SYDVKM. Trimming removed 4 bases from V and 3 bases from J, with 15 bases in between. This CDR3 spans 15 amino acids. CDR3 residues: CASSYSLTGHTEAFF. CDR3 coding DNA: TGTGCCAGCAGTTATTCCTTGACAGGCCACACTGAAGCTTTCTTT.

This rearrangement joins TRBV30 to TRBJ1-5, with D unclear. V was clipped by 1 base and J by 4 bases, with 17 bases between them. Germline CDR1 GTSNPN, CDR2 SVGIG (reference sequence). This CDR3 has 16 amino acids. The CDR3 here is CAWSARSPNPNQPQHF. CDR3 DNA sequence: TGTGCCTGGAGTGCACGATCCCCCAACCCTAATCAGCCCCAGCATTTT.

The rearrangement links TRBV7-5 to TRBJ2-7; TRBD2 is the table's D call, not checked against the DNA. TRBV7-5 constitutes a pseudogene. CDR3 length equals 18 residues. CDR3 residues: CARSLAEGSGRPLYEQYF. In nucleotides, the CDR3 is TGTGCCAGAAGCTTAGCGGAGGGTAGCGGGAGGCCGCTCTACGAGCAGTACTTC.

This clone was seen only a few times. This sequence joins TRBV11-3 and TRBJ2-5, with 9 bases identical to TRBD2. Germline V gene data show CDR1 as SGHNT and CDR2 as YENEEA. The ends lost 3 bases at V and 4 bases at J; junction bases unmatched: 6. The CDR3 spans 15 residues. The CDR3 loop reads CASSFYSGRGETQYF. Written as DNA, the CDR3 is TGTGCCAGCAGCTTCTATAGCGGGAGAGGAGAGACCCAGTACTTC.

This CDR3 reads CASSLDRGRNTEAFF. Written as DNA, the CDR3 is TGCGCCAGCAGCTTAGATCGGGGTCGGAACACTGAAGCTTTCTTT. V is TRBV5-1 and J is TRBJ1-1; no definite D call. The V end lost 2 bases, the J end lost 1 base, and 12 bases lay between the germline ends. The V gene's germline CDR1 is SGHRS and CDR2 YFSETQ. CDR3 length: 15 residues. Full variable domain (missing parts from reference TRBV5-1 and TRBJ1-1): KAGVTQTPRYLIKTRGQQVTLSCSPISGHRSVSWYQQTPGQGLQFLFEYFSETQRNKGNFPGRFSGRQFSNSRSEMNVSTLELGDSALYLCASSLDRGRNTEAFFGQGTRLTVV.

V and J are TRBV6-8 and TRBJ2-1; 8 positions match TRBD2. With 7 bases clipped from V and 4 bases from J, the junction kept 6 bases outside the gene matches. The CDR3 spans 14 residues. The germline V gene encodes CDR1 MNHGY and CDR2 SAAAGT. The CDR3 bases are TGTGCCAGCACCCACCGCGGGAGGTACAATGAGCAGTTCTTC. Its protein product is CASTHRGRYNEQFF.

This clone qualifies as large. This chain connects TRBV6-8 to TRBJ2-2; TRBD1 or TRBD2 may be the D gene (5 bases each). Trimming pared 6 bases from V and 5 bases from J, leaving 16 bases between. The germline V gene has CDR1 MNHGY and CDR2 SAAAGT. This CDR3 contains 15 residues. DNA of the CDR3: TGTGCCAGCAGCTCTTTCACGGGGCTTACCGGGGAGCTGTTTTTT. It specifies CASSSFTGLTGELFF.

This clone appeared a few times. The rearrangement uses TRBV25-1 and TRBJ1-2, with TRBD1 as a possible D gene (5 bases). Trimming removed 2 bases at V and 7 bases at J, with 14 bases between. This CDR3 region has 14 residues. CDR1 is MGHDK and CDR2 is SYGVNS in the germline V gene. The CDR3 region is CASSEAVLRGGYTF. CDR3 nucleotides: TGTGCCAGCAGTGAAGCTGTGTTGAGGGGTGGCTACACCTTC.

The chain joins TRBV18 to TRBJ2-5; 7 bases are shared with TRBD1. CDR1 and CDR2 from the germline V gene are KGHSH and LQKENI. The V segment lost 2 bases and the J segment 0 bases; nucleotides outside the gene matches: 6. The CDR3 totals 16 residues. The CDR3 is CASSPIIGQDQETQYF. The CDR3 DNA sequence: TGTGCCAGCTCACCAATAATTGGACAGGACCAAGAGACCCAGTACTTC.

This clone showed up just a few times. This chain links TRBV6-8 with TRBJ1-5; TRBD1 might be the D (5 bases). With 6 bases removed from V and 7 bases from J, the gap between germline ends came to 13 bases. The CDR3 spans 13 residues. The V gene's germline CDR1 is MNHGY and CDR2 SAAAGT. The DNA of the CDR3 is TGTGCCAGCAGGATGGGGCTGAGGCAGCCCCAGCATTTT. Translating it yields CASRMGLRQPQHF.

To note about this clone: One end of the junction varies from germline; a read error may be responsible. V usage is TRBV19 and J usage is TRBJ1-2; D gene unclear. Looked up from germline, CDR1 is LNHDA and CDR2 is SQIVND (reference sequence). This CDR3 is built from 15 residues. CDR3 DNA sequence: TGTGCCAGTAGTATAGTTCTCTTGGAGAACTATGGCTACATTTTC. The encoded protein is CASSIVLLENYGYIF.

The rearrangement uses TRBV19 and TRBJ2-3; 13 positions agree with TRBD2. J lost 5 bases, V lost 3 bases, and 8 bases had no gene match. There are 17 residues in the CDR3. Germline CDR1 reads LNHDA; CDR2 reads SQIVND (reference sequence). The CDR3 region has the DNA TGTGCCAGTAGTATGCCCAGACTAGCGGGAGGAGGAGATACGCAGTATTTT. Protein: CASSMPRLAGGGDTQYF.

This clone counts as medium-sized. V gene TRBV11-3 combines with J gene TRBJ1-3, with TRBD1 identical over 8 bases. Germline trimming cut 3 bases from V and 0 bases from J; bases unmatched to any gene: 13. The germline CDR1 and CDR2 sequences are SGHNT and YENEEA. There are 19 residues in the CDR3. The CDR3 sequence is CASSFGTGIGISSGNTIYF. As DNA, the CDR3 is TGTGCCAGCAGCTTTGGGACAGGAATTGGGATTTCCTCTGGAAACACCATATATTTT.